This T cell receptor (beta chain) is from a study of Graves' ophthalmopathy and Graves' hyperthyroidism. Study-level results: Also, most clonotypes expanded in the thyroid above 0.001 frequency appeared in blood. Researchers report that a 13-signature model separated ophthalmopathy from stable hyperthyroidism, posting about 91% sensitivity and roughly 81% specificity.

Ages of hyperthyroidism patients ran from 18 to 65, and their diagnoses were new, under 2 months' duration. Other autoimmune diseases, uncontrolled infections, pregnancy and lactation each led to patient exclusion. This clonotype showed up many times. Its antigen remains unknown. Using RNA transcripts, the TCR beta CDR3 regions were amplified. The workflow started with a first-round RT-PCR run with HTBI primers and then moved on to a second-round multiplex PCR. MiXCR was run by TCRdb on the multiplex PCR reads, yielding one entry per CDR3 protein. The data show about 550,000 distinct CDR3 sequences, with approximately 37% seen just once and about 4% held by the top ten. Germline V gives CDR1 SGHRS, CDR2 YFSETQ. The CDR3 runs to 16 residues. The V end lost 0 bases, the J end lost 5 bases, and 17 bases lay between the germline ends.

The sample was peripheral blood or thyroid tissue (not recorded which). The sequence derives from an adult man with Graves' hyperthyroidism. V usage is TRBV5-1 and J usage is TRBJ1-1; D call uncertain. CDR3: CASSLVRVSKDTEAFF. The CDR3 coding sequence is TGCGCCAGCAGCTTGGTAAGGGTTTCAAAAGATACTGAAGCTTTCTTT.